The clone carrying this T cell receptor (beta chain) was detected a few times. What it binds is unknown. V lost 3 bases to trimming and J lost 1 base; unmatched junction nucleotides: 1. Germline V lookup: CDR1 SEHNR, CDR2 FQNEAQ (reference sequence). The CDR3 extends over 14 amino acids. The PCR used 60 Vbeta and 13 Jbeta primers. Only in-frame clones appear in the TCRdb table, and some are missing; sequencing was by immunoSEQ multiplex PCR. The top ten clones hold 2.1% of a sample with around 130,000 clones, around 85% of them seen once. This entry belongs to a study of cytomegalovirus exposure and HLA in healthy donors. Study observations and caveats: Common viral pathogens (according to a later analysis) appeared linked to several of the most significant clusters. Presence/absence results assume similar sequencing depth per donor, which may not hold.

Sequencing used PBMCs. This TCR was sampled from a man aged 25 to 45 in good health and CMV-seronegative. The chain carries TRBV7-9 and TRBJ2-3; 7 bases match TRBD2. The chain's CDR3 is CASSFTSGTDTQYF. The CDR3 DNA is TGTGCCAGCAGCTTCACTAGCGGCACAGATACGCAGTATTTT.